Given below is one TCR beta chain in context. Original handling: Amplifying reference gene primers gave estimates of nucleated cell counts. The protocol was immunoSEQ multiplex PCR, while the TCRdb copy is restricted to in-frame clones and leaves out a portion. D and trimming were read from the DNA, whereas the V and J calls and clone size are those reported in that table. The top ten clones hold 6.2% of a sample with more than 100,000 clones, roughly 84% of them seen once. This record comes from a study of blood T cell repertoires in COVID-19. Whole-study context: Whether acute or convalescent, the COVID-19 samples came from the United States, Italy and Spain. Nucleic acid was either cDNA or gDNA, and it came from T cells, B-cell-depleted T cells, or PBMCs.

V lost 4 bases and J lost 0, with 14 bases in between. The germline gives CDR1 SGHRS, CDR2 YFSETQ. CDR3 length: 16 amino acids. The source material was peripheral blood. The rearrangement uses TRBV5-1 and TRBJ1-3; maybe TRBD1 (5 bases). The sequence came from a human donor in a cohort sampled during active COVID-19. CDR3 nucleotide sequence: TGCGCCAGCAGCACCGGGACTGACGTCTCTGGAAACACCATATATTTT. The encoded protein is CASSTGTDVSGNTIYF.